A single sample gave rise to the 14 T cell receptor beta chains below, sequenced in a study of blood T cell repertoires in COVID-19. The method was immunoSEQ multiplex PCR; TCRdb's version includes in-frame clones alone and lacks a portion of them. In the table there are roughly 130,000 clones, 84% of which are singletons. Sequenced material: PBMCs or T cells enriched from blood (not recorded which). The receptors shown here come from a woman between 45 and 60 years old with acute COVID-19.

The V and J genes are TRBV28 and TRBJ1-2; TRBD1 aligns across 9 bases. This CDR3 contains 13 residues. Germline V gene lookup returns CDR1 MDHEN and CDR2 SYDVKM. Germline trimming cut 5 bases from V and 7 bases from J; bases unmatched to any gene: 5. CDR3 amino acids: CASSPTGGRGYTF. As DNA, the CDR3 is TGTGCCAGCAGTCCCACAGGGGGCCGTGGCTACACCTTC.

V and J are TRBV11-2 and TRBJ2-7; possibly TRBD2 for D (5 bases). Germline V gene lookup returns CDR1 SGHAT and CDR2 FQNNGV. Trimming shortened V by 6 bases and J by 3 bases, and 9 bases separated the two germline ends. The CDR3 is 12 amino acids. CDR3 amino acids: CASRGAGYEQYF. The CDR3 DNA sequence: TGTGCCAGCAGGGGTGCGGGCTACGAGCAGTACTTC.

The rearrangement joins TRBV2 to TRBJ1-5, with a possible D match to TRBD1 (6 bases). The V and J ends lost 3 bases and 0 bases respectively, with 9 bases between them. The CDR3 contains 15 residues. From germline, CDR1 is SNHLY and CDR2 FYNNEI. The CDR3 loop reads CASSEYRDSNQPQHF. DNA of the CDR3: TGTGCCAGCAGTGAGTACAGGGATAGCAATCAGCCCCAGCATTTT.

The gene calls are TRBV10-3 and TRBJ2-1; 14 bases align to TRBD2. V lost 6 bases to trimming and J lost 0 bases; unmatched junction nucleotides: 1. Germline V CDR1 and CDR2: ENHRY, SYGVKD. This CDR3 region has 16 residues. The CDR3 reads CAISGTSGSSYNEQFF. Written as DNA, the CDR3 is TGTGCCATCAGCGGGACTAGCGGGAGCTCCTACAATGAGCAGTTCTTC.

The chain links TRBV11-2 to TRBJ2-7; the D gene is possibly TRBD2 (6 bases). Trimming shortened V by 5 bases and J by 6 bases, and 23 bases separated the two germline ends. Germline V gene data show CDR1 as SGHAT and CDR2 as FQNNGV. CDR3 length: 16 amino acids. The CDR3 DNA reads TGTGCCAGCAGCCCGTTAGCGGTCCCGCGGGTCGGCGAGCAGTACTTC. Translation: CASSPLAVPRVGEQYF. The whole variable domain, filled in from reference TRBV11-2 and TRBJ2-7, reads EAGVAQSPRYKIIEKRQSVAFWCNPISGHATLYWYQQILGQGPKLLIQFQNNGVVDDSQLPKDRFSAERLKGVDSTLKIQPAKLEDSAVYLCASSPLAVPRVGEQYFGPGTRLTVT.

The rearrangement links TRBV4-1 to TRBJ2-6; D call uncertain. There are 17 residues in the CDR3. With 0 bases removed from V and 1 base from J, the gap between germline ends came to 10 bases. The germline V gene encodes CDR1 MGHRA and CDR2 YSYEKL. CDR3 sequence reads: CASSQDSTRSGANVLTF. CDR3 nucleotide sequence: TGCGCCAGCAGCCAAGATAGTACCCGTTCTGGGGCCAACGTCCTGACTTTC.

The rearrangement links TRBV7-8 to TRBJ2-1; TRBD2 matches at 13 bases. Germline trimming cut 2 bases from V and 9 bases from J; bases unmatched to any gene: 10. The CDR3 contains 17 residues. Germline V lookup: CDR1 SGHVS, CDR2 FQNEAQ. CDR3: CASSLWTSGRNGPEQFF. DNA of the CDR3: TGTGCCAGCAGCTTATGGACTAGCGGGAGAAACGGGCCTGAGCAGTTCTTC.

The chain uses TRBV30 and TRBJ1-2; D possibly corresponds to TRBD1 (6 bases). Germline V CDR1 and CDR2: GTSNPN, SVGIG (reference sequence). The ends were cut back, 1 base at V and 0 bases at J, with 12 bases in the middle. CDR3 length equals 15 residues. CDR3 in DNA: TGTGCCTGGAGTGAACAGGGTGCAGCTAACTATGGCTACACCTTC. Its translation is CAWSEQGAANYGYTF.

The J gene is TRBJ1-4, the V gene TRBV7-9, with D unclear. CDR3 length: 15 residues. Germline CDR1 SEHNR, CDR2 FQNEAQ (reference sequence). V lost 2 bases and J 4 bases, leaving 11 bases between the germline ends. The chain's CDR3 is CASSLMMTGNEKLFF. In DNA form, the CDR3 reads TGTGCCAGCAGCTTAATGATGACGGGTAATGAAAAACTGTTTTTT.

The V gene is TRBV30, the J gene TRBJ2-2, with D maybe TRBD2 (6 bases). Germline CDR1 is GTSNPN and CDR2 is SVGIG (reference sequence). V lost 8 bases, J lost 2 bases, and 18 bases lay in between. This CDR3 is 15 amino acids long. In DNA, the CDR3 is TGTGCCGGAGGGCTGGCGGGTCTAAACACCGGGGAGCTGTTTTTT. This gives the protein CAGGLAGLNTGELFF.

The chain uses TRBV5-4 and TRBJ1-3; D is possibly TRBD1 (5 bases). The CDR3 is made up of 15 amino acids. V was shortened by 0 bases and J by 4 bases, with 11 bases between the two germline ends. Germline-derived CDR1 and CDR2 are SGHNT and YYREEE (reference sequence). CDR3 sequence (DNA): TGTGCCAGCAGCTTGGACGGGGGACGGGGAAACACCATATATTTT. Its translation: CASSLDGGRGNTIYF.

The chain links TRBV25-1 to TRBJ1-1; TRBD1 might be the D (6 bases). In germline, CDR1 is MGHDK, CDR2 SYGVNS. V was clipped by 4 bases and J by 8 bases, with 20 bases between them. The CDR3 length is 15 residues. The CDR3 DNA reads as TGTGCCAGCAGTGTTTACAGGGCTGGGGAGTGGGAAGCTTTCTTT. Encoded protein: CASSVYRAGEWEAFF.

The rearrangement uses TRBV27 and TRBJ1-2; no reliable D call. Germline loops: CDR1 MNHEY, CDR2 SMNVEV (reference sequence). CDR3 length: 12 residues. Trimming removed 5 bases at V and 8 bases at J, with 12 bases between. The CDR3 is CASSAGRRGYTF. As DNA, the CDR3 is TGTGCCAGCAGTGCGGGCAGACGGGGCTACACCTTC.

This sequence joins TRBV7-2 and TRBJ1-1; tentative D call: TRBD1 (6 bases). The CDR3 is 15 amino acids. Looked up from germline, CDR1 is SGHTA and CDR2 is FQGNSA. V was cut by 8 bases and J by 0 bases, with 16 bases left in between. The CDR3: CASRRTELMNTEAFF. DNA for the CDR3: TGTGCCAGCCGTCGGACAGAGCTAATGAACACTGAAGCTTTCTTT.